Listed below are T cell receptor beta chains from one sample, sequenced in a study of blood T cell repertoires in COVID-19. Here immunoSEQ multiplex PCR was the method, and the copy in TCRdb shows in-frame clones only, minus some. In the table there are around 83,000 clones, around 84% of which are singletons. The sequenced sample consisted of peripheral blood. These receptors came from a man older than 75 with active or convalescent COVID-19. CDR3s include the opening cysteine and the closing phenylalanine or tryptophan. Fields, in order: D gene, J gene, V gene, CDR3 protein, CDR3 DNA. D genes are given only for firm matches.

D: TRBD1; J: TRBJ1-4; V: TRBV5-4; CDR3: CASSLRQGGEKLFF; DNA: TGTGCCAGCAGCTTAAGACAGGGGGGTGAAAAACTGTTTTTT
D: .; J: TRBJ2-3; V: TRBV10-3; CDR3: CAISTQVYTDTQYF; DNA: TGTGCCATCAGTACACAGGTCTACACAGATACGCAGTATTTT
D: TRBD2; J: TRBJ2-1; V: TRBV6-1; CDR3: CASSESSGSNNEQFF; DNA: TGTGCCAGCAGTGAGTCTAGCGGGAGCAACAATGAGCAGTTCTTC
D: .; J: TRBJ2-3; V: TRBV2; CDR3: CASSAGRSTDTQYF; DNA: TGTGCCAGCAGTGCGGGGAGAAGCACAGATACGCAGTATTTT
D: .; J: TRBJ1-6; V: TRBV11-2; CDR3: CASSLSVSYNSPLHF; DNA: TGTGCCAGCAGCTTATCCGTCTCCTATAATTCACCCCTCCACTTT
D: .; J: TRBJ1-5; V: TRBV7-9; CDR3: CASSQTGLANQPQHF; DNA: TGTGCCAGCAGCCAAACAGGGCTTGCCAATCAGCCCCAGCATTTT
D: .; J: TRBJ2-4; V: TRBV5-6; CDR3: CASSLDGGLGIQYF; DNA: TGTGCCAGCAGCTTGGATGGCGGATTGGGCATTCAGTACTTC
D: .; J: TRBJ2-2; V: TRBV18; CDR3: CASSRARAGELFF; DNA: TGTGCCAGCTCACGGGCCAGGGCCGGGGAGCTGTTTTTT
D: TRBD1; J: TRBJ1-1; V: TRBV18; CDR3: CASSRNRGPQDEAFF; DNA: TGTGCCAGCTCCCGCAACAGGGGACCACAGGATGAAGCTTTCTTT
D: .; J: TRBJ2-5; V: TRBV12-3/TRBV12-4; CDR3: CASSLDRIGTQYF; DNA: TGTGCCAGCAGTTTAGACAGGATTGGGACCCAGTACTTC